Below, 23 T cell receptor beta chains from the same sample are listed, as sequenced in a study of CD8+ T cells in alopecia areata. Sequencing templates came from extracted RNA that was reverse transcribed into cDNA. The table came from immunoSEQ multiplex PCR; TCRdb's copy has only in-frame clones and leaves some out. Of more than 150,000 clones listed, around 56% are singletons. Treatment noted: oral pan-JAK inhibitor, 5-10 mg twice daily. The starting material was CD4+ T cells sorted from blood, obtained at week 4, from a patient treated with tofacitinib. These receptors were taken from a human donor with alopecia areata.

In this sample, this clone turned up a few times. The V call is TRBV29-1, the J call TRBJ2-5, with no clear D. The length of the CDR3 is 16 residues. V was clipped by 2 bases and J by 0 bases, with 16 bases between them. The germline V gene encodes CDR1 SQVTM and CDR2 ANQGSEA. CDR3 bases: TGCAGCGTTGAACCACGGACCAGCCCGTACCAAGAGACCCAGTACTTC. It yields the protein CSVEPRTSPYQETQYF.

J is TRBJ1-5 and V is TRBV19, with D maybe TRBD1 (5 bases). The CDR3 is 13 residues long. The germline V gene has CDR1 LNHDA and CDR2 SQIVND (reference sequence). V gave up 2 bases and J gave up 7 bases, with 9 bases separating them. CDR3 residues: CASSIRQLQPQHF. As DNA, the CDR3 is TGTGCCAGTAGTATAAGACAGCTACAGCCCCAGCATTTT.

The chain couples TRBV29-1 to TRBJ2-5, with TRBD1 as a possible D gene (5 bases). V was trimmed by 7 bases and J by 1 base, leaving 10 bases between them. Germline V CDR1 and CDR2: SQVTM, ANQGSEA. The CDR3 is made up of 12 amino acids. Here the CDR3 DNA reads TGCAGCGGGACATGGGGCCAAGAGACCCAGTACTTC. Translation gives CSGTWGQETQYF. The whole variable domain, remainder taken from reference TRBV29-1 and TRBJ2-5, is SAVISQKPSRDICQRGTSLTIQCQVDSQVTMMFWYRQQPGQSLTLIATANQGSEATYESGFVIDKFPISRPNLTFSTLTVSNMSPEDSSIYLCSGTWGQETQYFGPGTRLLVL.

The sample holds a few counts of this clone. V gene TRBV5-5 combines with J gene TRBJ1-1, with a weak D call TRBD1 (6 bases). The germline gives CDR1 SGHKS, CDR2 YYEKEE (reference sequence). The V gene lost 5 bases and the J gene lost 0 bases, with 14 bases spanning the gap. The CDR3 totals 15 residues. The CDR3 DNA is TGTGCCAGCAGATCGTCCACAGGGATGAACACTGAAGCTTTCTTT. Amino acid sequence: CASRSSTGMNTEAFF. Supplemented by reference TRBV5-5 and TRBJ1-1, the full variable domain reads DAGVTQSPTHLIKTRGQQVTLRCSPISGHKSVSWYQQVLGQGPQFIFQYYEKEERGRGNFPDRFSARQFPNYSSELNVNALLLGDSALYLCASRSSTGMNTEAFFGQGTRLTVV.

V usage is TRBV5-4 and J usage is TRBJ1-2, with D perhaps matching TRBD1 (6 bases). Trimming left V 1 base short and J 5 bases short, with 12 bases between. The CDR3 extends over 14 amino acids. Per germline, CDR1 SGHNT and CDR2 YYREEE (reference sequence). CDR3 loop: CASSLTGQGYGYTF. DNA for the CDR3: TGTGCCAGCAGCTTGACAGGGCAAGGGTATGGCTACACCTTC.

In this sample, this clone turned up a few times. V is TRBV29-1 and J is TRBJ2-3; D ambiguous. The CDR3 sequence is 14 residues long. The V end was cut by 8 bases, the J end by 5 bases, with 20 bases between. Germline CDR1 SQVTM, CDR2 ANQGSEA. CDR3 nucleotides: TGCAGCTCCGGGCAAAGGCGTCAGGAAGATACGCAGTATTTT. Amino acid sequence: CSSGQRRQEDTQYF.

The genes are TRBV28 and TRBJ2-3, with 7 bases aligning to TRBD1. CDR1 is MDHEN and CDR2 is SYDVKM in the germline V gene. This CDR3 has 13 amino acids. The V segment lost 6 bases and the J segment 10 bases; nucleotides outside the gene matches: 10. In DNA form, the CDR3 reads TGTGCCAGCAGCCTTGATTACAGGGGTTCGCAGTATTTT. Its protein is CASSLDYRGSQYF.

The V gene is TRBV29-1, the J gene TRBJ2-3; no clear D gene. The CDR3 loop spans 12 amino acids. Germline CDR1 is SQVTM and CDR2 is ANQGSEA. Trimming cost V 7 bases and J 2 bases, with 10 bases left between them. The chain's CDR3 is CSAAGNTDTQYF. For the CDR3, the DNA is TGCAGCGCAGCAGGAAACACAGATACGCAGTATTTT.

This clone appeared a single time. The same CDR3 can be traced to other DNA sequences in this sample. This chain connects TRBV5-1 to TRBJ1-5; no clear D gene. Trimming shortened V by 0 bases and J by 0 bases, and 7 bases separated the two germline ends. In germline, CDR1 is SGHRS, CDR2 YFSETQ. The CDR3 sequence is 15 residues long. This CDR3 is CASSLDGDSNQPQHF. CDR3 nucleotide sequence: TGCGCCAGCAGCTTGGATGGGGATAGCAATCAGCCCCAGCATTTT.

This clone was seen once. This chain links TRBV29-1 with TRBJ2-7; the match to TRBD1 covers 8 bases. V lost 5 bases, J lost 3 bases, and 6 bases stayed unmatched. The CDR3 spans 13 residues. CDR1 SQVTM and CDR2 ANQGSEA come from the germline V gene. The CDR3: CSVLDRVGYEQYF. DNA for the CDR3: TGCAGCGTTCTGGACAGGGTAGGCTACGAGCAGTACTTC.

The rearrangement uses TRBV29-1 and TRBJ1-1, with 7 bases lining up with TRBD1. The germline V gene has CDR1 SQVTM and CDR2 ANQGSEA. The CDR3 has 13 residues. With V trimmed by 6 bases and J by 9 bases, 13 bases remained unmatched. The CDR3 here is CSVITGRGVKAFF. CDR3 DNA: TGCAGCGTGATAACGGGCAGGGGGGTGAAAGCTTTCTTT.

This clone was detected only a few times. This chain links TRBV2 with TRBJ1-4; no firm D call. V was cut by 4 bases and J by 11 bases, with 17 bases left in between. Germline V lookup: CDR1 SNHLY, CDR2 FYNNEI. This CDR3 comprises 14 residues. The CDR3 spells CASSVWAPREKLFF. The CDR3 DNA reads as TGTGCCAGCAGTGTTTGGGCACCTAGGGAGAAACTGTTTTTT. The full variable domain, completed using reference TRBV2 and TRBJ1-4, is EPEVTQTPSHQVTQMGQEVILRCVPISNHLYFYWYRQILGQKVEFLVSFYNNEISEKSEIFDDQFSVERPDGSNFTLKIRSTKLEDSAMYFCASSVWAPREKLFFGSGTQLSVL.

The gene calls are TRBV5-4 and TRBJ2-5; D is unresolved. Per the germline V gene, CDR1 is SGHNT and CDR2 is YYREEE (reference sequence). V was trimmed by 4 bases and J by 0 bases, leaving 7 bases between them. The CDR3 has 13 residues. The CDR3 sequence: CASSRENQETQYF. The CDR3 DNA reads TGTGCCAGCAGCAGAGAGAACCAAGAGACCCAGTACTTC.

This clone is a singleton in its sample. The chain couples TRBV4-1 to TRBJ1-2, with TRBD1 as a possible D gene (5 bases). The germline V gene encodes CDR1 MGHRA and CDR2 YSYEKL. The CDR3 has 17 amino acids. Trimming took off 1 base at V and 4 bases at J, with 19 bases between the two ends. The CDR3 sequence: CASSQGGGNSPFYGYTF. The CDR3 coding sequence is TGCGCCAGCAGCCAAGGGGGGGGGAACAGCCCCTTCTATGGCTACACCTTC.

The chain couples TRBV29-1 to TRBJ2-1, with 9 nucleotides matching TRBD1. Unmatched junction bases numbered 12, after V lost 8 bases and J lost 7 bases. The CDR3 is made up of 14 amino acids. Germline V lookup: CDR1 SQVTM, CDR2 ANQGSEA. The CDR3 sequence is CSPFGQGMGNEQFF. CDR3 in DNA: TGCAGCCCCTTCGGACAGGGGATGGGGAATGAGCAGTTCTTC.

This clone came up a few times. This chain uses TRBV29-1 with TRBJ1-2; the D gene is possibly TRBD1 (6 bases). Germline V lookup: CDR1 SQVTM, CDR2 ANQGSEA. The CDR3 contains 15 residues. V was shortened by 4 bases and J by 3 bases, with 18 bases between the two germline ends. CDR3 amino acids: CSVGQGGGVDYGYTF. The DNA of the CDR3 is TGCAGCGTTGGCCAAGGGGGAGGAGTGGACTATGGCTACACCTTC.

The sample holds a few counts of this clone. The J gene is TRBJ2-7, the V gene TRBV28; D is uncertain. V dropped 5 bases and J dropped 4 bases, with 9 bases sitting between them. CDR3 size: 12 residues. From germline, CDR1 is MDHEN and CDR2 SYDVKM. CDR3 sequence: CASSPKLYEQYF. CDR3 DNA: TGTGCCAGCAGTCCTAAACTGTACGAGCAGTACTTC.

The CDR3 sequence is CASSWNPGGLPWEQYF. In nucleotides, the CDR3 is TGCGCCAGCAGCTGGAATCCGGGGGGCCTCCCTTGGGAGCAGTACTTC. The rearrangement uses TRBV5-1 and TRBJ2-7; maybe TRBD2 (7 bases). The CDR3 extends over 16 amino acids. The germline CDR1 and CDR2 sequences are SGHRS and YFSETQ. V lost 3 bases and J 7 bases, leaving 23 bases between the germline ends. Based on the CDR3 plus reference TRBV5-1 and TRBJ2-7, the full variable domain is KAGVTQTPRYLIKTRGQQVTLSCSPISGHRSVSWYQQTPGQGLQFLFEYFSETQRNKGNFPGRFSGRQFSNSRSEMNVSTLELGDSALYLCASSWNPGGLPWEQYFGPGTRLTVT.

This clone was seen a few times. V is TRBV29-1 and J is TRBJ1-2; 10 bases line up with TRBD1. In germline, CDR1 is SQVTM, CDR2 ANQGSEA. The CDR3 runs 12 residues. Trimming cost V 4 bases and J 8 bases; bases outside gene matches: 4. CDR3 region: CSVGQGAGGYTF. CDR3 coding DNA: TGCAGCGTTGGACAGGGGGCAGGGGGCTACACCTTC. Together with reference TRBV29-1 and TRBJ1-2, the CDR3 gives the full variable domain: SAVISQKPSRDICQRGTSLTIQCQVDSQVTMMFWYRQQPGQSLTLIATANQGSEATYESGFVIDKFPISRPNLTFSTLTVSNMSPEDSSIYLCSVGQGAGGYTFGSGTRLTVV.

The V gene is TRBV29-1, the J gene TRBJ1-1; possible D gene TRBD1, 5 bases. The CDR3 is 14 amino acids. Germline assignment: CDR1 SQVTM and CDR2 ANQGSEA. Trimming took 7 bases from V and 4 from J, leaving 19 bases between them. In DNA form, the CDR3 reads TGCAGCGGATCCAACAGGTTGTCGGGCACTGAAGCTTTCTTT. Amino acids: CSGSNRLSGTEAFF. The complete variable domain, with remaining parts taken from reference TRBV29-1 and TRBJ1-1, reads SAVISQKPSRDICQRGTSLTIQCQVDSQVTMMFWYRQQPGQSLTLIATANQGSEATYESGFVIDKFPISRPNLTFSTLTVSNMSPEDSSIYLCSGSNRLSGTEAFFGQGTRLTVV.

The gene calls are TRBV5-1 and TRBJ2-3; a possible D gene is TRBD2 (5 bases). Germline V gene sequence: CDR1 SGHRS, CDR2 YFSETQ. This CDR3 has 15 amino acids. V lost 1 base and J lost 2, with 11 bases in between. Written as DNA, the CDR3 is TGCGCCAGCAGCTTGTGGTCGGGAATCACAGATACGCAGTATTTT. Translating gives CASSLWSGITDTQYF. The full variable domain, rest sourced from reference TRBV5-1 and TRBJ2-3, is KAGVTQTPRYLIKTRGQQVTLSCSPISGHRSVSWYQQTPGQGLQFLFEYFSETQRNKGNFPGRFSGRQFSNSRSEMNVSTLELGDSALYLCASSLWSGITDTQYFGPGTRLTVL.

The V gene is TRBV4-3, the J gene TRBJ2-7; 7 bases match TRBD1. V gave up 4 bases and J gave up 7 bases; unmatched junction bases: 4. Per the germline V gene, CDR1 is LGHNA and CDR2 is YSLEER. This CDR3 is built from 12 residues. In nucleotides, the CDR3 is TGCGCCAGCAGCCGAGGGACAGCGGAGCAGTACTTC. The encoded protein is CASSRGTAEQYF.

The rearrangement links TRBV30 to TRBJ2-6, with D hard to call. V was shortened by 5 bases and J by 1 base, with 12 bases between the two germline ends. Germline V gene data show CDR1 as GTSNPN and CDR2 as SVGIG (reference sequence). The CDR3 totals 15 residues. Here the CDR3 reads CAWGSHLSGANVLTF. The DNA of the CDR3 is TGTGCCTGGGGTTCACACCTATCTGGGGCCAACGTCCTGACTTTC.